This T cell receptor (beta chain) was identified during a study of blood T cell repertoires in COVID-19. Study-level background: Whether acute or convalescent, the COVID-19 samples came from the United States, Italy and Spain.

Germline CDR1 reads SGHDN; CDR2 reads FVKESK. The CDR3 spans 15 residues. V dropped 1 base and J dropped 5; count of bases not matched to a gene: 1. As processed by the authors: Amplification of reference gene primers was used by the study to estimate nucleated cell counts. Here immunoSEQ multiplex PCR was the method, and the copy in TCRdb shows in-frame clones only, minus some. The V and J calls and clone size are taken from that table; D and trimming were inferred from the DNA. The profile shows 66,000 or so clones, roughly 84% of them singletons. The sequencing sample was made of peripheral blood. The TCR originated in a man aged 50 or older with active COVID-19. This sequence joins TRBV14 and TRBJ2-1; 11 bases match TRBD2. CDR3: CASSQGLAGNNEQFF. The CDR3 nucleotides read TGTGCCAGCAGCCAAGGACTAGCGGGGAACAATGAGCAGTTCTTC.